This T cell receptor (beta chain) was identified during a study of Graves' ophthalmopathy and Graves' hyperthyroidism. Broader study findings: Blood samples also showed most expanded thyroid clonotypes exceeding 0.001 frequency.

The CDR3 is 13 residues long. Germline V gene lookup returns CDR1 SSHAT and CDR2 FNYEAQ (reference sequence). RNA served as the template for amplifying TCR beta CDR3 regions. Second-round multiplex PCR followed a first-round RT-PCR using HTBI primers. TCRdb fed the multiplex PCR reads into MiXCR, producing one record per CDR3 protein. Here the sample spans 560,000 or so distinct CDR3 sequences, under 40% being singletons. In regard to this clonotype: No antigen is known for it. A read error may produce the germline difference seen at one junction end.

The V gene is TRBV7-7, the J gene TRBJ2-3, with TRBD1 matching over 8 bases. Source material: peripheral blood or thyroid tissue (not recorded which). The source is an adult man with Graves' hyperthyroidism. Here the CDR3 DNA reads TGTGCTAGCAGCCGGACAGGGAGAGATACGCAGTATTTT. Protein product: CASSRTGRDTQYF. Filled out from reference TRBV7-7 and TRBJ2-3, the complete variable domain reads GAGVSQSPRYKVTKRGQDVTLRCDPISSHATLYWYQQALGQGPEFLTYFNYEAQPDKSGLPSDRFSAERPEGSISTLTIQRTEQRDSAMYRCASSRTGRDTQYFGPGTRLTVL.